The rows below give T cell receptor beta chains drawn from one sample of a study of Tregs in tolerant kidney transplant recipients. Profiling relied on immunoSEQ multiplex PCR, and the TCRdb table lists in-frame clones only, not all of them. The table includes tens of thousands of clones, 80% to 85% detected once. Material for sequencing was CD4+ T cells from blood. The source of these receptors is a human donor in good health. Each CDR3 is given with its conserved first and last residue. D genes are given only for firm matches. Some rows have no size entry. The others give once, few or many, or a class for an expanded clone.

J gene | clone size | D gene | V gene | CDR3 protein | CDR3 DNA
TRBJ2-5 | . | TRBD2 | TRBV12-5 | CASGSVGGETQYF | TGTGCTAGTGGTTCCGTGGGGGGGGAGACCCAGTACTTC
TRBJ1-2 | . | TRBD1 | TRBV9 | CASNRGQGVNYGYTF | TGTGCCAGCAATCGCGGACAGGGCGTAAACTATGGCTACACCTTC
TRBJ1-2 | . | . | TRBV7-6 | CASSLGGGNNYGYTF | TGTGCCAGCAGCCTAGGAGGGGGGAACAACTATGGCTACACCTTC
TRBJ1-1 | . | . | TRBV7-9 | CASSEVPGAALNTEAFF | TGTGCCAGCAGCGAGGTCCCAGGGGCAGCCCTGAACACTGAAGCTTTCTTT
TRBJ1-1 | . | TRBD1 | TRBV15 | CATSGGGTGNTEAFF | TGTGCCACCAGCGGGGGAGGGACAGGGAACACTGAAGCTTTCTTT
TRBJ2-7 | . | TRBD2 | TRBV5-1 | CASSTIAGPPGEQYF | TGCGCCAGCAGCACCATAGCGGGTCCCCCTGGAGAGCAGTACTTC
TRBJ1-2 | . | . | TRBV19 | CASSTPGFNYGYTF | TGTGCCAGTAGTACACCGGGCTTTAACTATGGCTACACCTTC
TRBJ2-5 | . | . | TRBV5-1 | CASSLGLQETQYF | TGCGCCAGCAGCTTGGGACTACAAGAGACCCAGTACTTC
TRBJ2-7 | . | TRBD2 | TRBV19 | CASSTGGREGDYEQYF | TGTGCCAGTAGTACTGGTGGGCGGGAGGGGGATTACGAGCAGTACTTC
TRBJ2-2 | . | TRBD1 | TRBV5-1 | CASNTGTGGNTGELFF | TGCGCCAGCAATACCGGGACAGGGGGTAACACCGGGGAGCTGTTTTTT
TRBJ2-3 | . | TRBD1 | TRBV25-1 | CASSDPTGRTDTQYF | TGTGCCAGCAGTGACCCGACAGGGCGTACAGATACGCAGTATTTT
TRBJ2-3 | . | TRBD2 | TRBV5-1 | CASSRGLAGVPDTQYF | TGCGCCAGCAGCCGAGGACTAGCGGGAGTTCCAGATACGCAGTATTTT
TRBJ2-1 | . | TRBD2 | TRBV6-6 | CASSYAGTNYNEQFF | TGTGCCAGCAGTTACGCAGGGACTAACTACAATGAGCAGTTCTTC
TRBJ1-5 | once | . | TRBV7-6 | CASSLGRGWPQHF | TGTGCCAGCAGCCTCGGAAGAGGCTGGCCCCAGCATTTT
TRBJ2-2 | medium-sized | . | TRBV10-3 | CAIRTGPTTGELFF | TGTGCCATCCGAACGGGCCCCACCACCGGGGAGCTGTTTTTT
TRBJ2-1 | . | . | TRBV5-1 | CASSLTGSYNEQFF | TGCGCCAGCAGCTTGACTGGATCCTACAATGAGCAGTTCTTC
TRBJ2-1 | . | TRBD1 | TRBV5-1 | CASSISGTGPFHEQFF | TGCGCCAGCAGCATTTCCGGGACAGGGCCTTTCCATGAGCAGTTCTTC
TRBJ1-3 | . | . | TRBV9 | CASSEGKVSGNTIYF | TGTGCCAGCAGCGAGGGGAAGGTCTCTGGAAACACCATATATTTT
TRBJ2-4 | . | . | TRBV21-1 | CASSRREGRIIDIQYF | TGTGCCAGCAGCAGGCGGGAGGGCCGTATTATTGACATTCAGTACTTC
TRBJ2-1 | few | TRBD2 | TRBV9 | CASSVRPAGSRDEQFF | TGTGCCAGCAGCGTAAGGCCAGCGGGGTCACGGGATGAGCAGTTCTTC